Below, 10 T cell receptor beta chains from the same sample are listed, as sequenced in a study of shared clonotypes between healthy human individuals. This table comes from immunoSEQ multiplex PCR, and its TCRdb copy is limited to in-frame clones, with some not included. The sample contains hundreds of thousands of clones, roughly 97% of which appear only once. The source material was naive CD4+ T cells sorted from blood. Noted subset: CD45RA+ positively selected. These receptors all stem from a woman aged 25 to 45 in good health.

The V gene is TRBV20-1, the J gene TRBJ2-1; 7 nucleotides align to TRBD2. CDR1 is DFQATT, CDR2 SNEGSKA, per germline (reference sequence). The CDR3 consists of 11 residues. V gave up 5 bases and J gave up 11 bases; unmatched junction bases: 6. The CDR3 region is CSALSLAQQFF. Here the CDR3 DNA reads TGCAGTGCTCTATCACTAGCGCAGCAGTTCTTC.

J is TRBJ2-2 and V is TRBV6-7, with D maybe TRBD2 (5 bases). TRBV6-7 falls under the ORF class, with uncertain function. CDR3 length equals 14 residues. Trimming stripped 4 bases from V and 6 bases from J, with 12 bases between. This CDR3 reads CASSWRFGSGELFF. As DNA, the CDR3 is TGTGCCAGCAGTTGGAGGTTTGGGTCCGGGGAGCTGTTTTTT.

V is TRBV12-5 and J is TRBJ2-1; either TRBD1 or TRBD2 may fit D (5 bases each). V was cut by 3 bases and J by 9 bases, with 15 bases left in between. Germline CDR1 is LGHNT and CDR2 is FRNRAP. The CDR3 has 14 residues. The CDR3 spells CASGFGQGALEQFF. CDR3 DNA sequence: TGTGCTAGTGGTTTCGGGCAGGGAGCACTTGAGCAGTTCTTC.

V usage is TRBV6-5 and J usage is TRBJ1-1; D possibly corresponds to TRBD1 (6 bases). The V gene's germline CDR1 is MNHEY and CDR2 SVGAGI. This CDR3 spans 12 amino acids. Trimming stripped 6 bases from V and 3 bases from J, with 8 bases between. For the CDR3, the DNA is TGTGCCAGCAGAACAGGGTACACTGAAGCTTTCTTT. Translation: CASRTGYTEAFF.

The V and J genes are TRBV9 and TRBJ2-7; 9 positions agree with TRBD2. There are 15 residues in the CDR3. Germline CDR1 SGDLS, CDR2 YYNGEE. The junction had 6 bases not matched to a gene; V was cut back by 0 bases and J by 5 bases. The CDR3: CASSVGVLAGNEQYF. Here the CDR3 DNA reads TGTGCCAGCAGCGTAGGTGTACTAGCGGGCAACGAGCAGTACTTC.

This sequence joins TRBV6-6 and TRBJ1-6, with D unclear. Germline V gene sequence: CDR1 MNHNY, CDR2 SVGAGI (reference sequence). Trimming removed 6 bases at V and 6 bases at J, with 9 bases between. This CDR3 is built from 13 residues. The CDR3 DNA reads TGTGCCAGCAGCCTAGGTTCTAATTCACCCCTCCACTTT. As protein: CASSLGSNSPLHF.

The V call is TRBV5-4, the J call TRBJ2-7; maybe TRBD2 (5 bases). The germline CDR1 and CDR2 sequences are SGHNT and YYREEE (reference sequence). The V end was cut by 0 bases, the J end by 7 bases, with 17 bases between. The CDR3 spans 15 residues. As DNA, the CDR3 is TGTGCCAGCAGCTTGGCTAGGACTCCGATGGGGGAGCAGTACTTC. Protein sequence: CASSLARTPMGEQYF.

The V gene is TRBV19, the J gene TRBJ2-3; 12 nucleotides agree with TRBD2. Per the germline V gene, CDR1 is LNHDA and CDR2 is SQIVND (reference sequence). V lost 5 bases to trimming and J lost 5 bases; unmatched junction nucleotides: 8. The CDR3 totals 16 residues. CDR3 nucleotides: TGTGCCAGTAGTTACGCTAGCGGGAGGGCCAAAGATACGCAGTATTTT. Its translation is CASSYASGRAKDTQYF. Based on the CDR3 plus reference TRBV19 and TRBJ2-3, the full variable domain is DGGITQSPKYLFRKEGQNVTLSCEQNLNHDAMYWYRQDPGQGLRLIYYSQIVNDFQKGDIAEGYSVSREKKESFPLTVTSAQKNPTAFYLCASSYASGRAKDTQYFGPGTRLTVL.

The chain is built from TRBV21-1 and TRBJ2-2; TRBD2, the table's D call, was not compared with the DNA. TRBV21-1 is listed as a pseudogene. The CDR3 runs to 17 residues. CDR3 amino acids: CASSKPTSGLNTGELFF. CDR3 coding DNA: TGTGCCAGCAGCAAACCAACTAGCGGACTTAACACCGGGGAGCTGTTTTTT.

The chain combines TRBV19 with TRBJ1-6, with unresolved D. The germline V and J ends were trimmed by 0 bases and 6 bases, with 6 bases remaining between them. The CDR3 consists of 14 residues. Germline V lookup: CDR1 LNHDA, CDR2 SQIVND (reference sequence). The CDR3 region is CASSIEGINSPLHF. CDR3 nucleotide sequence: TGTGCCAGTAGTATAGAGGGGATTAATTCACCCCTCCACTTT.